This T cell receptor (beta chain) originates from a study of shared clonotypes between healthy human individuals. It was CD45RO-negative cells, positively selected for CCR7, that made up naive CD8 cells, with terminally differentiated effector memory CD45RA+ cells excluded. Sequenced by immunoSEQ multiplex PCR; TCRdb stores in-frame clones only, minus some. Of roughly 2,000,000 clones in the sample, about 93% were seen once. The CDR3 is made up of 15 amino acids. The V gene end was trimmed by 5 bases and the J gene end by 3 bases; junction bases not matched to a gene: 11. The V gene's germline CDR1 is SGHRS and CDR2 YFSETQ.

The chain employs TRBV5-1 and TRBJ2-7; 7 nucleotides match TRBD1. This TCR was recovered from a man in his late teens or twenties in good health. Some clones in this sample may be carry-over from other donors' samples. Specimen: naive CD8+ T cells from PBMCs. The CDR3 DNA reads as TGCGCCAGCAGGCCCACTCGACAGGGTCTCTACGAGCAGTACTTC. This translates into CASRPTRQGLYEQYF.